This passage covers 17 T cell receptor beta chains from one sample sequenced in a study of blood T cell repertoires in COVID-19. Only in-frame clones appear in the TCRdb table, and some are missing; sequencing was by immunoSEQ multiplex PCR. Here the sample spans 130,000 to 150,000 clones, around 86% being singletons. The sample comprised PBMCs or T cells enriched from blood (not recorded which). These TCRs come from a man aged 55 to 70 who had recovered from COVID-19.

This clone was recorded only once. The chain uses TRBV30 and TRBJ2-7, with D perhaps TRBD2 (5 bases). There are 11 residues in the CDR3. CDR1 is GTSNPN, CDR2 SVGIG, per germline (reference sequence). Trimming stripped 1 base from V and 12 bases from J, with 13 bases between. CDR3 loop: CAWSAREEGYF. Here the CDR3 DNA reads TGTGCCTGGAGTGCCCGGGAAGAGGGGTACTTC. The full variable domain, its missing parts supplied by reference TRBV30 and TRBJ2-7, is SQTIHQWPATLVQPVGSPLSLECTVEGTSNPNLYWYRQAAGRGLQLLFYSVGIGQISSEVPQNLSASRPQDRQFILSSKKLLLSDSGFYLCAWSAREEGYFGPGTRLTVT.

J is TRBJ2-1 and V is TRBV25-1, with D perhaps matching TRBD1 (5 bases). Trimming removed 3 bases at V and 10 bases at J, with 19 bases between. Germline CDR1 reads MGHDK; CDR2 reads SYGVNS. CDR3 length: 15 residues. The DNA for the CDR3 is TGTGCCAGCAGTGATCAAGGGGCGAAGGTATACGAGCAGTTCTTC. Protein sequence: CASSDQGAKVYEQFF.

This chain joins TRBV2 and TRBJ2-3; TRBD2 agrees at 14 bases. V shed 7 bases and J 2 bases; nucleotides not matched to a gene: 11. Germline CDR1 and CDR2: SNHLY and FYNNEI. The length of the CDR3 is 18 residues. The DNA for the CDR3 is TGTGCCAGCAAAGGAAGGACTAGCGGGGGGCGTCTCACAGATACGCAGTATTTT. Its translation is CASKGRTSGGRLTDTQYF.

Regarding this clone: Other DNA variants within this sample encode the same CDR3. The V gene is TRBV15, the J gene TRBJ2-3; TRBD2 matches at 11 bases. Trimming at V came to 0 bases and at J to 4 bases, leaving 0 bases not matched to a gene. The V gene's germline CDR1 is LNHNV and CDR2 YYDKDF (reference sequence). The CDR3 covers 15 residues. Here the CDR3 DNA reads TGTGCCACCAGCAGAGATAGCGGGGGGGCAGATACGCAGTATTTT. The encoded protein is CATSRDSGGADTQYF.

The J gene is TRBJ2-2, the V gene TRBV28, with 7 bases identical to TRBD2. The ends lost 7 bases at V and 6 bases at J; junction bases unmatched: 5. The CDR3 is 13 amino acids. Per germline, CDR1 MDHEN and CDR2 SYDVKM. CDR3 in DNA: TGTGCCAGCACCGTTGCGGGGGCCGGGGAGCTGTTTTTT. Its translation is CASTVAGAGELFF.

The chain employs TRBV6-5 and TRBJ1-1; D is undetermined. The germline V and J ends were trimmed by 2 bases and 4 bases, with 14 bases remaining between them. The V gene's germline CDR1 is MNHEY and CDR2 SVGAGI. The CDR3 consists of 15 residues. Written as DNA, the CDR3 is TGTGCCAGCAGTTACGCTGACCCGGGAGGCACTGAAGCTTTCTTT. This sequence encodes CASSYADPGGTEAFF.

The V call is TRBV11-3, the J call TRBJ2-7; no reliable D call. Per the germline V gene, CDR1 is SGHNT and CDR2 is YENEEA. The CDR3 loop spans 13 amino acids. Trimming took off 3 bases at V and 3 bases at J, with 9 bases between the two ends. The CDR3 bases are TGTGCCAGCAGCTTTGGAGCAAACTACGAGCAGTACTTC. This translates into CASSFGANYEQYF.

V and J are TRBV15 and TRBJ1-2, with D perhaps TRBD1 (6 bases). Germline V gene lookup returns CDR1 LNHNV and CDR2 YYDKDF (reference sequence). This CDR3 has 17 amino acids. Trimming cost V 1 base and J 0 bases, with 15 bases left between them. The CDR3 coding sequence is TGTGCCACCAGCAGAGTTGTTGGGGCAGGGGCTAACTATGGCTACACCTTC. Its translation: CATSRVVGAGANYGYTF.

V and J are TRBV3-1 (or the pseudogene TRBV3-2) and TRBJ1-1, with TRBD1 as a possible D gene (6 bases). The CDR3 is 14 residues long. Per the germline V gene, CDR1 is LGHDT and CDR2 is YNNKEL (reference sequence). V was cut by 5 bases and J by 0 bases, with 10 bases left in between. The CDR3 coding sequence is TGTGCCAGCAGCATCGGACAGCTGAACACTGAAGCTTTCTTT. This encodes CASSIGQLNTEAFF.

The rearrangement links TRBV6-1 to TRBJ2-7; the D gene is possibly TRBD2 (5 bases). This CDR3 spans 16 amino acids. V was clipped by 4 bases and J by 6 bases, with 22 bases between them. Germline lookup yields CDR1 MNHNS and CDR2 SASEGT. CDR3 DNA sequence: TGTGCCAGCAGTGCCCCGGCGGGTAGCCTGATCTCCGAGCAGTACTTC. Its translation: CASSAPAGSLISEQYF.

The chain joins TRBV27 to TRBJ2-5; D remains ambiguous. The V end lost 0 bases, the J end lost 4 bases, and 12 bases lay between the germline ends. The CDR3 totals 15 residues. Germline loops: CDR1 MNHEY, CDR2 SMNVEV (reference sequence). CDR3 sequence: CASSLSKVWAETQYF. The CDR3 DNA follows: TGTGCCAGCAGTTTATCGAAGGTTTGGGCAGAGACCCAGTACTTC.

The CDR3 coding sequence is TGTGCCAGCAGCCCAGGGACAGGAGACTACAATGAGCAGTTCTTC. Amino acid sequence: CASSPGTGDYNEQFF. The chain recombines TRBV3-1 (or the pseudogene TRBV3-2) with TRBJ2-1; 8 bases align to TRBD1. Germline CDR1 and CDR2: LGHDT and YNNKEL (reference sequence). The CDR3 has 15 residues. Trimming cost V 4 bases and J 3 bases; bases outside gene matches: 5.

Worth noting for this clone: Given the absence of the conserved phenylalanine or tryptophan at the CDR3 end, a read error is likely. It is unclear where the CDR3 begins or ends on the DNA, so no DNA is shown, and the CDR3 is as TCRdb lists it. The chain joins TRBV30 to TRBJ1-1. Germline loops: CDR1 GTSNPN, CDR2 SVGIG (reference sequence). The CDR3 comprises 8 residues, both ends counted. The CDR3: CAWREGCR.

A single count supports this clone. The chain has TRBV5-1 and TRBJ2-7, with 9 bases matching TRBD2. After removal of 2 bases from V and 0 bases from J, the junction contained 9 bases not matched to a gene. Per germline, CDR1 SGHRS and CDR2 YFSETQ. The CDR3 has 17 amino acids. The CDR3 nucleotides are TGCGCCAGCAGCTTAGGGCTAGCGGGGAGCTCCTCCTACGAGCAGTACTTC. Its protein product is CASSLGLAGSSSYEQYF.

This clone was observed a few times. The CDR3 DNA reads TGCGCCAGCAACAGGGACACACAAGAGACCCAGTACTTC. Protein: CASNRDTQETQYF. This chain connects TRBV5-1 to TRBJ2-5; tentative D call: TRBD1 (6 bases). CDR3 length: 13 amino acids. Germline CDR1 SGHRS, CDR2 YFSETQ. V lost 6 bases and J lost 2, with 11 bases in between.

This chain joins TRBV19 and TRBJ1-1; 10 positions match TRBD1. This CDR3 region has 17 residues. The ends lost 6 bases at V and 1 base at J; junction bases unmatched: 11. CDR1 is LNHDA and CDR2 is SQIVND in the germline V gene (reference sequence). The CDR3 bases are TGTGCCAGTAGCCCACGAGGACAGGGGGTACGGAACACTGAAGCTTTCTTT. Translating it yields CASSPRGQGVRNTEAFF.

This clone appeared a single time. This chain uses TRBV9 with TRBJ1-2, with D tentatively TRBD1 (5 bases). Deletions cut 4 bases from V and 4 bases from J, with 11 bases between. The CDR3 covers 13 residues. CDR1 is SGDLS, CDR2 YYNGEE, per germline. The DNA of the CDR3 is TGTGCCAGCAGCCGCAGACAGACCTATGGCTACACCTTC. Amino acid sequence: CASSRRQTYGYTF.